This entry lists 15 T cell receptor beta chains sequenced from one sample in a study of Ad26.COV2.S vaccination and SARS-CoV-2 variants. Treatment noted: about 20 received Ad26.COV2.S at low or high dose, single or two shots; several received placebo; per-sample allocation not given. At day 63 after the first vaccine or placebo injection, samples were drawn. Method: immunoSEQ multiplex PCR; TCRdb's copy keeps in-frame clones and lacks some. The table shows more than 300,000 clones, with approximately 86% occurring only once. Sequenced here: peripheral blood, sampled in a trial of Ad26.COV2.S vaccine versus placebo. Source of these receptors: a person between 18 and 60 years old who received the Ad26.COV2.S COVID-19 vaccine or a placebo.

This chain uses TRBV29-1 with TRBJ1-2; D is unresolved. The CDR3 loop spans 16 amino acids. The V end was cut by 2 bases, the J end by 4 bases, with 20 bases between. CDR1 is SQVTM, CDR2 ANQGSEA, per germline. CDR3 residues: CSVEWFFERSRYGYTF. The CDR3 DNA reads TGCAGCGTTGAATGGTTTTTTGAGAGGTCACGCTATGGCTACACCTTC.

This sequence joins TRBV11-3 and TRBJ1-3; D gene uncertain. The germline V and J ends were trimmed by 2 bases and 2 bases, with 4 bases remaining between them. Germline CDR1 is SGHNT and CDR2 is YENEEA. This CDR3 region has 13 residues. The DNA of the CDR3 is TGTGCCAGCAGCTTAAACACTGGAAACACCATATATTTT. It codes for CASSLNTGNTIYF.

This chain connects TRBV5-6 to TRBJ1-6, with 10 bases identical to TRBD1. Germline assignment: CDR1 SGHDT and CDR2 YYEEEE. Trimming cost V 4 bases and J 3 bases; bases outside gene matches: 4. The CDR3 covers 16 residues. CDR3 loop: CASSPTGGYYNSPLHF. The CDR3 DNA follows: TGTGCCAGCAGCCCGACAGGGGGCTACTATAATTCACCCCTCCACTTT.

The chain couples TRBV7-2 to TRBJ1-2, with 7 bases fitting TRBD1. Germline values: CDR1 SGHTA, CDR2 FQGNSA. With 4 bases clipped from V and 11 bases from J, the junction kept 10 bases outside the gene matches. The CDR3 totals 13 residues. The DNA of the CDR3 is TGTGCCAGCAGCTCCAACCAGGGGGTAGGATACACCTTC. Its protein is CASSSNQGVGYTF.

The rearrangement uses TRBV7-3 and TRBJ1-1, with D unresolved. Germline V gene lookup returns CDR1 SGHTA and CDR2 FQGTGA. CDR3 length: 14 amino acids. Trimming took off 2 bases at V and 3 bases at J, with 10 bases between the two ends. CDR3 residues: CASSLGGLDTEAFF. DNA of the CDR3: TGTGCCAGCAGCTTAGGCGGACTCGACACTGAAGCTTTCTTT.

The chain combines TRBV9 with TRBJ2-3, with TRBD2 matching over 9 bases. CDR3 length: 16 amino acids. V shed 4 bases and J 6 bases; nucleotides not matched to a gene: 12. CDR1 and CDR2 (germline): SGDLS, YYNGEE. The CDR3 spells CASSPQTSGPRDTQYF. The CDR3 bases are TGTGCCAGCAGCCCTCAGACTAGCGGCCCCCGGGATACGCAGTATTTT.

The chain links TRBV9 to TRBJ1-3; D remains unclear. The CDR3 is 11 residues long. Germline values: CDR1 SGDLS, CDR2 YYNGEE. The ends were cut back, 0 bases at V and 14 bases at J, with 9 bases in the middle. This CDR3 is CASSVDRTLYF. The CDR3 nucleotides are TGTGCCAGCAGCGTAGACAGAACCCTATATTTT.

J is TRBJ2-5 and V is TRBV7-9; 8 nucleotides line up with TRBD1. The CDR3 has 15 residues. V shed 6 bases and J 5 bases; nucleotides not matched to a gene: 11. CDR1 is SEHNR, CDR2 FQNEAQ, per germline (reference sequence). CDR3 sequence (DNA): TGTGCCAGCAGACCTATGACAGGGGACGCGGAGACCCAGTACTTC. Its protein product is CASRPMTGDAETQYF.

DNA for the CDR3: TGTGCCAGCAGGACAGCCCCGAACACCGGGGAGCTGTTTTTT. Amino acid sequence: CASRTAPNTGELFF. This chain uses TRBV9 with TRBJ2-2; perhaps TRBD1 as D (5 bases). The length of the CDR3 is 14 residues. The V end lost 5 bases, the J end lost 0 bases, and 8 bases lay between the germline ends. CDR1 is SGDLS, CDR2 YYNGEE, per germline.

The CDR3: CASSVTSGTKETEQFF. The CDR3 DNA reads TGTGCCAGCAGTGTAACATCCGGGACAAAGGAGACTGAGCAGTTCTTC. The chain employs TRBV27 and TRBJ2-1; TRBD1 might be the D (6 bases). The V end was cut by 5 bases, the J end by 9 bases, with 23 bases between. CDR1 and CDR2 (germline): MNHEY, SMNVEV (reference sequence). This CDR3 is 16 amino acids long.

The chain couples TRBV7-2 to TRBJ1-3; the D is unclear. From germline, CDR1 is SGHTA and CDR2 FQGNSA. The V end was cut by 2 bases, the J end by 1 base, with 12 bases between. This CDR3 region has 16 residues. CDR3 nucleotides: TGTGCCAGCAGCTTATGGGGTTGGTCGTCTGGAAACACCATATATTTT. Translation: CASSLWGWSSGNTIYF.

The CDR3 protein is CAITERQLEDEAFF. The CDR3 DNA reads as TGTGCCATCACCGAACGGCAGCTCGAGGATGAAGCTTTCTTT. This chain links TRBV10-3 with TRBJ1-1, with D unresolved. The CDR3 length is 14 residues. V gave up 7 bases and J gave up 7 bases, with 19 bases separating them. Germline V gene lookup returns CDR1 ENHRY and CDR2 SYGVKD.

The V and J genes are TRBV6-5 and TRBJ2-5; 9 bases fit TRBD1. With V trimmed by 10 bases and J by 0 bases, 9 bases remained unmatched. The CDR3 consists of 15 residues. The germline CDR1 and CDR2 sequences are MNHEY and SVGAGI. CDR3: CATRNRGLYQETQYF. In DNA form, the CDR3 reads TGTGCCACCAGAAACAGGGGGCTCTACCAAGAGACCCAGTACTTC.

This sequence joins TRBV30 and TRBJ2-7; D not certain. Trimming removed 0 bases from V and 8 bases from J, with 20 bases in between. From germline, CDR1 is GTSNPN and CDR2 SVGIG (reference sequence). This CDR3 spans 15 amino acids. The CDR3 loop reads CAWSVPVAAPTKQYF. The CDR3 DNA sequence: TGTGCCTGGAGTGTTCCCGTGGCAGCCCCTACGAAGCAGTACTTC.

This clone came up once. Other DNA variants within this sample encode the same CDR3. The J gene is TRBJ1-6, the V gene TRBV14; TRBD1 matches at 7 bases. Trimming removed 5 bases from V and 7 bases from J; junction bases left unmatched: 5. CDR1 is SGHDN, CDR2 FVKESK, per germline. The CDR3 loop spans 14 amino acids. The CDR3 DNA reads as TGTGCCAGCAGCTTTACAGGGGCAAATTCACCCCTCCACTTT. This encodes CASSFTGANSPLHF.